The rows below give T cell receptor beta chains drawn from one sample of a study of shared clonotypes between healthy human individuals. Measured with immunoSEQ multiplex PCR; TCRdb has only the in-frame clones, and not every one. The sample lists approximately 1.4 million clones; roughly 98% were seen once. The specimen was naive CD4+ T cells sorted from blood. The receptor set was obtained from a man younger than 45 in good health. The CDR3 runs from the conserved cysteine through the conserved F or W. D genes are given only for firm matches. Clone size is not always given. Where it is, it says once, few, many or a class for expanded clones.

CDR3 protein: CAISGQATNYGYTF
CDR3 DNA: TGTGCCATCAGTGGACAGGCCACTAACTATGGCTACACCTTC
clone size: .
D gene: .
J gene: TRBJ1-2
V gene: TRBV10-3

CDR3 protein: CASTGQQETQYF
CDR3 DNA: TGCGCCAGCACAGGACAGCAAGAGACCCAGTACTTC
clone size: .
D gene: .
J gene: TRBJ2-5
V gene: TRBV5-1

CDR3 protein: CASSGDKRDPYEQYF
CDR3 DNA: TGTGCCAGCAGCGGAGATAAGCGGGACCCCTACGAGCAGTACTTC
clone size: .
D gene: TRBD2
J gene: TRBJ2-7
V gene: TRBV5-4

CDR3 protein: CASRQESEAFF
CDR3 DNA: TGTGCCAGCAGACAGGAGTCTGAAGCTTTCTTT
clone size: .
D gene: .
J gene: TRBJ1-1
V gene: TRBV2

CDR3 protein: CAWQVSFYTEAFF
CDR3 DNA: TGTGCCTGGCAGGTCTCTTTCTACACTGAAGCTTTCTTT
clone size: .
D gene: .
J gene: TRBJ1-1
V gene: TRBV30

CDR3 protein: CASSLGFTGELFF
CDR3 DNA: TGCGCCAGCAGCCTAGGTTTTACCGGGGAGCTGTTTTTT
clone size: .
D gene: .
J gene: TRBJ2-2
V gene: TRBV5-1

CDR3 protein: CASSFPGANTGELFF
CDR3 DNA: TGTGCCAGCAGCTTTCCCGGCGCGAACACCGGGGAGCTGTTTTTT
clone size: .
D gene: .
J gene: TRBJ2-2
V gene: TRBV5-4

CDR3 protein: CASSIVLPSGANVLTF
CDR3 DNA: TGTGCCAGTAGTATAGTCCTGCCCTCTGGGGCCAACGTCCTGACTTTC
clone size: .
D gene: .
J gene: TRBJ2-6
V gene: TRBV19

CDR3 protein: CASSPQGSQETQYF
CDR3 DNA: TGTGCCAGCAGCCCTCAGGGATCTCAAGAGACCCAGTACTTC
clone size: .
D gene: .
J gene: TRBJ2-5
V gene: TRBV9

CDR3 protein: CASSYSRNQPQHF
CDR3 DNA: TGTGCCAGCAGTTACTCGCGAAATCAGCCCCAGCATTTT
clone size: .
D gene: .
J gene: TRBJ1-5
V gene: TRBV6-5

CDR3 protein: CASSWKLAGGETQYF
CDR3 DNA: TGTGCCAGCAGCTGGAAACTAGCTGGTGGGGAGACCCAGTACTTC
clone size: .
D gene: .
J gene: TRBJ2-5
V gene: TRBV5-4

CDR3 protein: CASSLGMNTEAFF
CDR3 DNA: TGTGCCAGCAGCTTAGGGATGAACACTGAAGCTTTCTTT
clone size: .
D gene: .
J gene: TRBJ1-1
V gene: TRBV11-3

CDR3 protein: CASSRRRAVETQYF
CDR3 DNA: TGTGCCAGCTCACGGCGGAGGGCGGTGGAGACCCAGTACTTC
clone size: .
D gene: .
J gene: TRBJ2-5
V gene: TRBV18

CDR3 protein: CASSLLPGKYTEAFF
CDR3 DNA: TGTGCCAGCAGCTTACTTCCAGGAAAATACACTGAAGCTTTCTTT
clone size: .
D gene: .
J gene: TRBJ1-1
V gene: TRBV7-3

CDR3 protein: CAISEFGESYEQYF
CDR3 DNA: TGTGCCATCAGTGAGTTTGGGGAGTCCTACGAGCAGTACTTC
clone size: .
D gene: .
J gene: TRBJ2-7
V gene: TRBV10-3

CDR3 protein: CASSLNRAGEQYF
CDR3 DNA: TGTGCCAGCTCACTCAACAGGGCTGGCGAGCAGTACTTC
clone size: .
D gene: .
J gene: TRBJ2-7
V gene: TRBV18

CDR3 protein: CASSLPLIHEQFF
CDR3 DNA: TGTGCCAGCAGTCTACCCCTCATTCATGAGCAGTTCTTC
clone size: once
D gene: .
J gene: TRBJ2-1
V gene: TRBV28

CDR3 protein: CASREPGLAGVFEQFF
CDR3 DNA: TGTGCCAGCAGGGAGCCTGGACTAGCGGGAGTGTTTGAGCAGTTCTTC
clone size: .
D gene: TRBD2
J gene: TRBJ2-1
V gene: TRBV27

CDR3 protein: CAISRLAEETQYF
CDR3 DNA: TGTGCCATCAGTAGACTAGCGGAAGAGACCCAGTACTTC
clone size: once
D gene: TRBD2
J gene: TRBJ2-5
V gene: TRBV10-3

CDR3 protein: CASSYSQGPSGEQYF
CDR3 DNA: TGTGCCAGCAGTTACTCTCAGGGGCCGTCCGGCGAGCAGTACTTC
clone size: .
D gene: .
J gene: TRBJ2-7
V gene: TRBV6-5

CDR3 protein: CASSSYRGQPQHF
CDR3 DNA: TGTGCCAGCAGTTCCTACAGGGGCCAGCCCCAGCATTTT
clone size: .
D gene: TRBD1
J gene: TRBJ1-5
V gene: TRBV6-6

CDR3 protein: CASSERGLGNSGANVLTF
CDR3 DNA: TGTGCCAGCAGTGAACGGGGCCTAGGCAACTCTGGGGCCAACGTCCTGACTTTC
clone size: .
D gene: .
J gene: TRBJ2-6
V gene: TRBV6-1

CDR3 protein: CSVDLGADIQYF
CDR3 DNA: TGCAGCGTTGATCTGGGGGCAGACATTCAGTACTTC
clone size: .
D gene: .
J gene: TRBJ2-4
V gene: TRBV29-1

CDR3 protein: CSVERLNTEAFF
CDR3 DNA: TGCAGCGTTGAAAGGTTGAACACTGAAGCTTTCTTT
clone size: .
D gene: .
J gene: TRBJ1-1
V gene: TRBV29-1

CDR3 protein: CASSQDRLRTQYF
CDR3 DNA: TGTGCCAGCAGCCAAGATAGGCTGAGGACGCAGTATTTT
clone size: .
D gene: .
J gene: TRBJ2-3
V gene: TRBV14

CDR3 protein: CASSEAISGETQYF
CDR3 DNA: TGTGCCAGCAGTGAAGCAATATCGGGAGAGACCCAGTACTTC
clone size: .
D gene: .
J gene: TRBJ2-5
V gene: TRBV2

CDR3 protein: CASSPISGTGKGEQYF
CDR3 DNA: TGTGCCAGTAGTCCTATATCCGGGACAGGGAAGGGGGAGCAGTACTTC
clone size: .
D gene: TRBD1
J gene: TRBJ2-7
V gene: TRBV19

CDR3 protein: CASSSQGINNEQFF
CDR3 DNA: TGTGCCAGCAGTAGCCAGGGAATAAACAATGAGCAGTTCTTC
clone size: .
D gene: .
J gene: TRBJ2-1
V gene: TRBV2

CDR3 protein: CASSYLDTYEQYF
CDR3 DNA: TGTGCCAGCAGTTACCTAGATACCTACGAGCAGTACTTC
clone size: .
D gene: .
J gene: TRBJ2-7
V gene: TRBV6-5

CDR3 protein: CASSFGLADNEQFF
CDR3 DNA: TGCGCCAGCAGCTTTGGACTAGCGGACAATGAGCAGTTCTTC
clone size: .
D gene: TRBD2
J gene: TRBJ2-1
V gene: TRBV5-1

CDR3 protein: CASSRGLFDYEQYF
CDR3 DNA: TGTGCCAGCAGCCGGGGGCTTTTCGACTACGAGCAGTACTTC
clone size: .
D gene: .
J gene: TRBJ2-7
V gene: TRBV11-2

CDR3 protein: CAISESDTDTQYF
CDR3 DNA: TGTGCCATCAGTGAGTCAGACACAGATACGCAGTATTTT
clone size: .
D gene: .
J gene: TRBJ2-3
V gene: TRBV10-3

CDR3 protein: CASSRQGADTGELFF
CDR3 DNA: TGTGCCAGCAGCAGACAGGGGGCGGACACCGGGGAGCTGTTTTTT
clone size: .
D gene: TRBD1
J gene: TRBJ2-2
V gene: TRBV7-3

CDR3 protein: CASAFGRDRGRGYTF
CDR3 DNA: TGTGCCAGCGCGTTTGGCCGGGACAGGGGTAGAGGCTACACCTTC
clone size: .
D gene: TRBD1
J gene: TRBJ1-2
V gene: TRBV9

CDR3 protein: CASSLELGADTQYF
CDR3 DNA: TGTGCCAGCAGCTTGGAACTCGGAGCAGATACGCAGTATTTT
clone size: .
D gene: .
J gene: TRBJ2-3
V gene: TRBV5-4